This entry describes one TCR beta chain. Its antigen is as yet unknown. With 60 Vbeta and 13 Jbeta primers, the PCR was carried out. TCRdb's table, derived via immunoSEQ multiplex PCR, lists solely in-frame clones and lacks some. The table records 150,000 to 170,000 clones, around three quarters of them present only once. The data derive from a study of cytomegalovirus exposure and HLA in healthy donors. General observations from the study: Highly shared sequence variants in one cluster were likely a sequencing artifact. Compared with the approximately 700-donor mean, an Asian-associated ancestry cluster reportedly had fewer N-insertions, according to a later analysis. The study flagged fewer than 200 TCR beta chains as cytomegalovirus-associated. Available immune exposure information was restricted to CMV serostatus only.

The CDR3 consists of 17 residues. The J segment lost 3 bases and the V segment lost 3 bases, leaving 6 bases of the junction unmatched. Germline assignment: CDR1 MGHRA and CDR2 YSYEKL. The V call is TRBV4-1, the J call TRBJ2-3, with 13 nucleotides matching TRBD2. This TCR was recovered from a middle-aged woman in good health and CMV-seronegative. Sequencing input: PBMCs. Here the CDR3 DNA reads TGCGCCAGCAGCCACAGAACTAGCGGGGGGGCAACAGATACGCAGTATTTT. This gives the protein CASSHRTSGGATDTQYF.